This record concerns one T cell receptor (beta chain) sequence. This clone's antigen is unknown. No much larger clone is present one base from it, and per-base qualities are unavailable. The CDR3 numbers 11 residues from cysteine through phenylalanine. This entry keeps only the CDR3 DNA: 33 bases, framed from base 1. Sequences MNHEY (CDR1) and SMNVEV (CDR2) are obtained from the germline V gene (reference sequence). A distance of 11 bases separates the germline ends of V and J, which lose 8 bases and 7 bases respectively. The listed sequencing device is Illumina HiSeq 1500. In-frame beta chains were kept once TCRdb had trimmed the public reads at Q25 with fastp and called clones with MiXCR. All rows with the same CDR3 protein become a single entry with the most common DNA and genes. Here the sample has about 830,000 distinct CDR3 sequences; around a third occur a single time. The ten largest account for 9.5% to 15% of the sample.

This sample stems from a study of T cell repertoires in cytomegalovirus infection (dated by TCRdb to between 2017 and 2020). About the investigation overall: Peptide stimulations targeted recently identified HLA-C-restricted CMV epitopes, whose presentation resists viral immunomodulation, together with well-studied HLA-B-restricted epitopes. Donor HLA type was relevant to the analysis, because carriage of CMV infection together with the matching HLA type was indicated by public TCR beta signatures.

The treatment or condition label corresponds to: in vitro stimulation with specific CMV peptide epitopes to enrich CMV-specific T cells. General conclusions and limits of the study: The ex vivo response was dominated by HLA-C-restricted CMV-specific TCR beta clonotypes, and the single most frequent clonotype in two of eight donors was supplied by these HLA-C-restricted clonotypes. In both this cohort and an independent roughly 330-donor cohort, the cumulative frequency of public TCR beta family members distinguished carriers of CMV infection plus the relevant HLA type.

This receptor was obtained from a human donor in good health (CMV status not recorded). Some clones in this sample may be carry-over from other donors' samples. The sample consisted of cultured CD8+ T cells from PBMCs, taken from culture after CMV antigen stimulation. The chain couples TRBV27 to TRBJ1-1; the D segment cannot be called with confidence. The CDR3 reads as follows: CASAGGFEAFF. The bases read TGTGCCAGCGCGGGAGGGTTTGAAGCTTTCTTT.